The sequence of this T cell receptor (beta chain) was determined in a study of T cells in women clearing cervical HPV infection. In the study overall: Controls gave blood once infection was undetectable; cases at lesion identification.

General observations from the study: CIN3+ cases had significantly higher TCR repertoire richness than controls, but evenness did not differ.

Germline V gives CDR1 LNHDA, CDR2 SQIVND (reference sequence). The CDR3 has 14 residues. V lost 6 bases to trimming and J lost 7 bases; unmatched junction nucleotides: 5. Cervical HPV DNA detected by MY09/MY11 PCR, typed by dot-blot. On this clone: What it recognizes is unknown. The read is 3 residues too short to cover the CDR3 end, so that end is filled in from the germline J gene.

Average input was approximately 1,100 ng genomic DNA for immunoSEQ TCR beta CDR3 amplification. Produced via immunoSEQ multiplex PCR; TCRdb's table is partial and in-frame only. The sample table includes about 29,000 clones. The chain links TRBV19 to TRBJ2-2; 10 bases are shared with TRBD1. The receptor's source is a woman aged 18 to 75 with a cervical HPV16 infection that either progressed to CIN3+ or cleared (not recorded which). The sample consisted of blood buffy coat. The chain's CDR3 is CASSRGQGHGELFF. The sequenced CDR3 bases are TGTGCCAGTAGCAGGGGACAGGGGCACGGGGAG. Full variable domain (rest looked up from reference TRBV19 and TRBJ2-2): DGGITQSPKYLFRKEGQNVTLSCEQNLNHDAMYWYRQDPGQGLRLIYYSQIVNDFQKGDIAEGYSVSREKKESFPLTVTSAQKNPTAFYLCASSRGQGHGELFFGEGSRLTVL.